Listed below are T cell receptor beta chains from one sample, sequenced in a study of Graves' ophthalmopathy and Graves' hyperthyroidism. A single record per CDR3 protein comes from TCRdb applying MiXCR to the multiplex PCR reads. The sample yields about 740,000 distinct CDR3 sequences, 40% seen once. The sample taken for sequencing was peripheral blood. Every receptor here comes from an adult man with Graves' ophthalmopathy. Both conserved end residues are part of each CDR3.

V: TRBV10-1; CDR3: CASNVPGRGLAGELFF
V: TRBV7-9; CDR3: CASSPRQFLSGNTIYF
V: TRBV7-8; CDR3: CASSIIQGINYGYTF
V: TRBV5-8; CDR3: CASNAGQLSSYNEQFF
V: TRBV5-1; CDR3: CASSSSSGTPLNTGELFF
V: TRBV28; CDR3: CASSFRRPIDGYTF
V: TRBV6-1; CDR3: CASSYLQGAYEQYF
V: TRBV25-1; CDR3: CASSEYLGGSSGANVLTF
V: TRBV15; CDR3: CATSRGSGDGYTF
V: TRBV9; CDR3: CASSAHGVGNRDYGYTF
V: TRBV6-5; CDR3: CASSYGGGTYEQYF
V: TRBV19; CDR3: CASTPIGAVSNQPQHF
V: TRBV11-2; CDR3: CASSLEAAISYEQYF
V: TRBV6-1; CDR3: CASRDSQNYGYTF
V: TRBV11-2; CDR3: CASSLDPMARLAGADSNTGELFF
V: TRBV4-3; CDR3: CASSQDYGPGYEQYF
V: TRBV20-1; CDR3: CSARNTQRQGSFNYGYTF
V: TRBV2; CDR3: CASSPYVSREQYF
V: TRBV25-1; CDR3: CASSSRRTRETQYF
V: TRBV12-3/TRBV12-4; CDR3: CASSLPGLRNGELFF
V: TRBV15; CDR3: CATSRGRPIRQETQYF
V: TRBV20-1; CDR3: CSARPLANYGYTF
V: TRBV9; CDR3: CASSPGGLVADEKLFF
V: TRBV5-6; CDR3: CASSFQGYSYEQYF
V: TRBV10-3; CDR3: CAISTGLRDTTGELFF
V: TRBV10-3; CDR3: CASGREWAFF